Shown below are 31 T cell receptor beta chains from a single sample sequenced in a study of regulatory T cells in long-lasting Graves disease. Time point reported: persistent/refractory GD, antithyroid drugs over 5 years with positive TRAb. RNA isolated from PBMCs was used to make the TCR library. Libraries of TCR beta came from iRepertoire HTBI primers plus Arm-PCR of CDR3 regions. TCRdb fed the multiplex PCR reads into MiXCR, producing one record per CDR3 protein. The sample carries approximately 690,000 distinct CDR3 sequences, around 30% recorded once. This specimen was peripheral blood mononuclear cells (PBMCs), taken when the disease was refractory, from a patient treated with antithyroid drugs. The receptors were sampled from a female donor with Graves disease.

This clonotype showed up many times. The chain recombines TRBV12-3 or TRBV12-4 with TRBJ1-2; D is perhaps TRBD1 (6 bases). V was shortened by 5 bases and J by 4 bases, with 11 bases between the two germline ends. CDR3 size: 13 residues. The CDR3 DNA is TGTGCCAGCAGTGAGACAGGAGTCTATGGCTACACCTTC. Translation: CASSETGVYGYTF.

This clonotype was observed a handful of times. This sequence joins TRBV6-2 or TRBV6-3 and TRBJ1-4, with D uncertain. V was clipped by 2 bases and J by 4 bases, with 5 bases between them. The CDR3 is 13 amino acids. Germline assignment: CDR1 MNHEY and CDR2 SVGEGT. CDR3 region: CASSYRHNEKLFF. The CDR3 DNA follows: TGTGCCAGCAGTTACCGTCATAATGAAAAACTGTTTTTT.

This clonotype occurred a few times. Written as DNA, the CDR3 is TGTGCCAGCAGTCGTATTGACAGGGGATACGAGCAGTACTTC. Translation: CASSRIDRGYEQYF. The rearrangement joins TRBV27 to TRBJ2-7, with 8 bases fitting TRBD1. The CDR3 length is 14 residues. Germline V gene data show CDR1 as MNHEY and CDR2 as SMNVEV (reference sequence). Trimming cost V 5 bases and J 4 bases; bases outside gene matches: 7.

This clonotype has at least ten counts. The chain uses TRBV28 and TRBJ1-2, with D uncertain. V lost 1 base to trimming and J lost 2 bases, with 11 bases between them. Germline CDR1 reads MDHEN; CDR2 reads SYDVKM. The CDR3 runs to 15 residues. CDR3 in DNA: TGTGCCAGCAGTTTATCGCAGGCTTCAAACTATGGCTACACCTTC. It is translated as CASSLSQASNYGYTF.

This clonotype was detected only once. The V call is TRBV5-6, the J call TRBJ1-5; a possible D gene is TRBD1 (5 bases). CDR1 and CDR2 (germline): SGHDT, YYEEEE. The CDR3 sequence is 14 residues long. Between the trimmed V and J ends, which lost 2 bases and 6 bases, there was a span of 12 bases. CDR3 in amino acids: CASSFRGMGQPQHF. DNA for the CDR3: TGTGCCAGCAGCTTCCGGGGCATGGGTCAGCCCCAGCATTTT.

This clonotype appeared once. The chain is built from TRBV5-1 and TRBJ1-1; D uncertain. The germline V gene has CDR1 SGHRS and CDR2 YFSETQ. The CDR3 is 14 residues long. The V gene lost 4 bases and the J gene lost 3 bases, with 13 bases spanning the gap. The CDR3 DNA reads TGCGCCAGCAGCGCGAAGATTACAGACACTGAAGCTTTCTTT. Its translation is CASSAKITDTEAFF. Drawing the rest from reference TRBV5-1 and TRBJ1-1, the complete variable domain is KAGVTQTPRYLIKTRGQQVTLSCSPISGHRSVSWYQQTPGQGLQFLFEYFSETQRNKGNFPGRFSGRQFSNSRSEMNVSTLELGDSALYLCASSAKITDTEAFFGQGTRLTVV.

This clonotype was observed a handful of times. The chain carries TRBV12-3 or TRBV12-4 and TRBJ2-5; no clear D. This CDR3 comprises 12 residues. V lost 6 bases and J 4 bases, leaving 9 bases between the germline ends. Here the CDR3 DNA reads TGTGCCAGCAGCCCGATCCGAGAGACCCAGTACTTC. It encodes CASSPIRETQYF.

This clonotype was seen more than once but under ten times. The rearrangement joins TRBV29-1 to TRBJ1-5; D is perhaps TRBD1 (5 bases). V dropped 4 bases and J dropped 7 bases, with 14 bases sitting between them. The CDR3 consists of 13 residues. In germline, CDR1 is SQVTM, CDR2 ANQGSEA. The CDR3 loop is CSVAEGTRQPQHF. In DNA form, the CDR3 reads TGCAGCGTTGCGGAAGGGACCCGGCAGCCCCAGCATTTT. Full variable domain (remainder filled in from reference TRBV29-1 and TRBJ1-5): SAVISQKPSRDICQRGTSLTIQCQVDSQVTMMFWYRQQPGQSLTLIATANQGSEATYESGFVIDKFPISRPNLTFSTLTVSNMSPEDSSIYLCSVAEGTRQPQHFGDGTRLSIL.

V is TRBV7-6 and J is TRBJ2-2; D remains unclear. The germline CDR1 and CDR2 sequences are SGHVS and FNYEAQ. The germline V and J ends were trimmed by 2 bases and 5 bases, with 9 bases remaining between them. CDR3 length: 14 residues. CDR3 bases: TGTGCCAGCAGCTTATCGGTAGAAACCGGGGAGCTGTTTTTT. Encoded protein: CASSLSVETGELFF.

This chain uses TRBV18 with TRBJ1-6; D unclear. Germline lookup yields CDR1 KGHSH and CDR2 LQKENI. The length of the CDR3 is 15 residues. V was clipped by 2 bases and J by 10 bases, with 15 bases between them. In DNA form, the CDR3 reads TGTGCCAGCTCACCAACCAGCGGATCGGACTCACCCCTCCACTTT. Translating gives CASSPTSGSDSPLHF. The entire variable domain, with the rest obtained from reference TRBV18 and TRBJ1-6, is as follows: NAGVMQNPRHLVRRRGQEARLRCSPMKGHSHVYWYRQLPEEGLKFMVYLQKENIIDESGMPKERFSAEFPKEGPSILRIQQVVRGDSAAYFCASSPTSGSDSPLHFGNGTRLTVT.

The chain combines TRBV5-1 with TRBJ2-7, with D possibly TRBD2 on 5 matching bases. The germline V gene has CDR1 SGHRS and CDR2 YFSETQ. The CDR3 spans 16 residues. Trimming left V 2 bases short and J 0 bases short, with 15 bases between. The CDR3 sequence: CASSFSSMGVSYEQYF. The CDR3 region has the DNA TGCGCCAGCAGCTTTTCCTCCATGGGAGTCTCCTACGAGCAGTACTTC. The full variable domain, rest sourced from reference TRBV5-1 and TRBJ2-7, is KAGVTQTPRYLIKTRGQQVTLSCSPISGHRSVSWYQQTPGQGLQFLFEYFSETQRNKGNFPGRFSGRQFSNSRSEMNVSTLELGDSALYLCASSFSSMGVSYEQYFGPGTRLTVT.

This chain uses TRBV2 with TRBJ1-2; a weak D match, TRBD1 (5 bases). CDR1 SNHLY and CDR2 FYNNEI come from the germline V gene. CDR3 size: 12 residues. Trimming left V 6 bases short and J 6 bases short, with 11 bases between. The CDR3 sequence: CASSRGDHGYTF. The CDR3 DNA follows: TGTGCCAGCAGCCGGGGGGACCATGGCTACACCTTC.

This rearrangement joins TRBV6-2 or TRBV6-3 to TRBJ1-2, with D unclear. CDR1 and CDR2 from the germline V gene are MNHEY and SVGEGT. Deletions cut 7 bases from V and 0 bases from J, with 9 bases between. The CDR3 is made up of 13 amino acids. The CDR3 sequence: CASNPIPNYGYTF. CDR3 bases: TGTGCCAGCAACCCAATACCTAACTATGGCTACACCTTC.

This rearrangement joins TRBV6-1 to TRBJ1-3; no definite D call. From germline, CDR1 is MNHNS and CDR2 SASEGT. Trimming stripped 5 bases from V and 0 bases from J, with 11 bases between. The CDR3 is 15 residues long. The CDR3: CASSHRGFSGNTIYF. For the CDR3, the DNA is TGTGCCAGCAGTCACCGGGGATTCTCTGGAAACACCATATATTTT.

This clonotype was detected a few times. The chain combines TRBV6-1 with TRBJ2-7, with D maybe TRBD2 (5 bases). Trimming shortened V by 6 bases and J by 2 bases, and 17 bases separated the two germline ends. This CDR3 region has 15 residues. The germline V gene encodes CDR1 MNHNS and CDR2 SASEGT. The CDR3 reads CASSTEGLSTYEQYF. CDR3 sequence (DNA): TGTGCCAGCAGCACCGAGGGCCTCTCCACCTACGAGCAGTACTTC.

The CDR3 DNA reads TGTGCCAGCAGCCAAGATATGAGTGGAAACACCATATATTTT. This encodes CASSQDMSGNTIYF. The rearrangement joins TRBV3-1 to TRBJ1-3; D is uncertain. The CDR3 sequence is 14 residues long. The germline V gene encodes CDR1 LGHDT and CDR2 YNNKEL (reference sequence). Trimming stripped 0 bases from V and 3 bases from J, with 6 bases between. The full variable domain, completed using reference TRBV3-1 and TRBJ1-3, is DTAVSQTPKYLVTQMGNDKSIKCEQNLGHDTMYWYKQDSKKFLKIMFSYNNKELIINETVPNRFSPKSPDKAHLNLHINSLELGDSAVYFCASSQDMSGNTIYFGEGSWLTVV.

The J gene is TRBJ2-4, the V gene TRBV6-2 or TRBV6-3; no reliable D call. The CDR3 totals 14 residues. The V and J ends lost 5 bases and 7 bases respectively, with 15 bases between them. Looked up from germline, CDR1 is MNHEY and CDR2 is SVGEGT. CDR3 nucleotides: TGTGCCAGCAGTGACGGAGTCCTCGGGAACATTCAGTACTTC. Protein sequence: CASSDGVLGNIQYF.

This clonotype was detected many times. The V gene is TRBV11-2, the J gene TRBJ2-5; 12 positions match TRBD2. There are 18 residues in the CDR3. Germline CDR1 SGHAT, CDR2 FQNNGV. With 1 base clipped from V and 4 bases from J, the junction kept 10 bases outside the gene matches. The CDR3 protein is CASSLGRAGLAGRETQYF. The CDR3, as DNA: TGTGCCAGCAGCTTAGGTCGGGCGGGACTAGCGGGTCGAGAGACCCAGTACTTC.

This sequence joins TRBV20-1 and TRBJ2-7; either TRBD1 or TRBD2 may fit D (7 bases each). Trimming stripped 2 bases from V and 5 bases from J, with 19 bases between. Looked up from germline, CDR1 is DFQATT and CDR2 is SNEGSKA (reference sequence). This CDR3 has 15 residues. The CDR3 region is CSARKGAGEGHEQYF. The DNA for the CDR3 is TGCAGTGCTAGAAAGGGGGCGGGAGAGGGCCACGAGCAGTACTTC.

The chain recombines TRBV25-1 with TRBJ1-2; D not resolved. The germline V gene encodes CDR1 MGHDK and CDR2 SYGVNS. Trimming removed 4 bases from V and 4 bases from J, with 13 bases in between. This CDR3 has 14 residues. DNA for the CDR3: TGTGCCAGCAGTGGAGTGGGCCGGCCCTATGGCTACACCTTC. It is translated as CASSGVGRPYGYTF.

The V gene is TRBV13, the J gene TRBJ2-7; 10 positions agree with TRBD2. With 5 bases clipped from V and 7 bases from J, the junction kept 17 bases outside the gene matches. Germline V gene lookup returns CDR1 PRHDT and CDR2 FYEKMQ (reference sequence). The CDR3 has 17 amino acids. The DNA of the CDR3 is TGTGCCAGCAGCCCTTCTGGGTTGCTAGCGGGAGTAGAGGAGCAGTACTTC. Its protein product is CASSPSGLLAGVEEQYF.

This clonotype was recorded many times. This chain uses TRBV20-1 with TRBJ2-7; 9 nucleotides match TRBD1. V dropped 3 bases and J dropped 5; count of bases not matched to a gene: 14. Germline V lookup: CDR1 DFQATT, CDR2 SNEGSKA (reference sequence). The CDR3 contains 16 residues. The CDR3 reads CSASAPSQGARNEQYF. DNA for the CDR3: TGCAGTGCTAGTGCTCCCTCACAGGGGGCGCGGAACGAGCAGTACTTC.

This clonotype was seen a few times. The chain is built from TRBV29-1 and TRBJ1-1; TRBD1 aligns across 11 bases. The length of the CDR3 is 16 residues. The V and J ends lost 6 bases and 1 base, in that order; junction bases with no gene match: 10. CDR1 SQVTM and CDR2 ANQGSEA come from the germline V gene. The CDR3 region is CSVEPGQGEWNTEAFF. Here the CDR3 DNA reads TGCAGCGTGGAACCGGGACAGGGGGAGTGGAACACTGAAGCTTTCTTT.

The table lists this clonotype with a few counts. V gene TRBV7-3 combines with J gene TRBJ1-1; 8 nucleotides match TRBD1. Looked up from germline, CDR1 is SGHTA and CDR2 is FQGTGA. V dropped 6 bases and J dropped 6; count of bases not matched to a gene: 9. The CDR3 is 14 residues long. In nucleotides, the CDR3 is TGTGCCAGCAGTTACAACAGGGGGAGGTCTGAAGCTTTCTTT. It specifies CASSYNRGRSEAFF. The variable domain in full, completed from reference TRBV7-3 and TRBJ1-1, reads GAGVSQTPSNKVTEKGKYVELRCDPISGHTALYWYRQSLGQGPEFLIYFQGTGAADDSGLPNDRFFAVRPEGSVSTLKIQRTERGDSAVYLCASSYNRGRSEAFFGQGTRLTVV.

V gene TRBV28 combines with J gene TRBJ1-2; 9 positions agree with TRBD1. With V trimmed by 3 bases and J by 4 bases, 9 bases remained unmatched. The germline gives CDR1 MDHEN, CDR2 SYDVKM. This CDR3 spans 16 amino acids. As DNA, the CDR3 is TGTGCCAGCAGTTTCGGCACAGGGGGCGCTGGCTATGGCTACACCTTC. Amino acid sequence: CASSFGTGGAGYGYTF.

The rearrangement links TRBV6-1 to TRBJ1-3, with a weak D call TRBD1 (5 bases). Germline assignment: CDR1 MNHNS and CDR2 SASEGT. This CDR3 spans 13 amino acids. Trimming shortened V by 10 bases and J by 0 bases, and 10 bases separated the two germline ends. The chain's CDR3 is CATGLRSGNTIYF. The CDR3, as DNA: TGTGCCACGGGACTCCGCTCTGGAAACACCATATATTTT.

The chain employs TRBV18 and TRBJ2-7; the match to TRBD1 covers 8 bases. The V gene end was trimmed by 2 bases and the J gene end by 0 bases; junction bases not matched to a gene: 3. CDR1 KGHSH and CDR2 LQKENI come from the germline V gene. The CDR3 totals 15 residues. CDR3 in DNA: TGTGCCAGCTCACCAGGGACAGGAGTCTCCTACGAGCAGTACTTC. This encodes CASSPGTGVSYEQYF. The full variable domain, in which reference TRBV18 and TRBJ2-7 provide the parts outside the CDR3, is NAGVMQNPRHLVRRRGQEARLRCSPMKGHSHVYWYRQLPEEGLKFMVYLQKENIIDESGMPKERFSAEFPKEGPSILRIQQVVRGDSAAYFCASSPGTGVSYEQYFGPGTRLTVT.

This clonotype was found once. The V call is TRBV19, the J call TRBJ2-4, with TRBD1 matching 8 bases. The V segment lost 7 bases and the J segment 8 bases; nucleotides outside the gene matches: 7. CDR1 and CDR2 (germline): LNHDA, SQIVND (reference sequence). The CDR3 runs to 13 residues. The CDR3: CASKLTGVDIQYF. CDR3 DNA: TGTGCCAGTAAACTGACAGGGGTGGACATTCAGTACTTC. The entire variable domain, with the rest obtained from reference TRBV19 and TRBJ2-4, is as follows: DGGITQSPKYLFRKEGQNVTLSCEQNLNHDAMYWYRQDPGQGLRLIYYSQIVNDFQKGDIAEGYSVSREKKESFPLTVTSAQKNPTAFYLCASKLTGVDIQYFGAGTRLSVL.

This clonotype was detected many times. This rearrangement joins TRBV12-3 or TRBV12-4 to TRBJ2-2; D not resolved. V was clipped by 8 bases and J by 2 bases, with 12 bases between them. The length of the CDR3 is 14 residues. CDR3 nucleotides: TGTGCCAGCTTGGGTAGAGGAAACACCGGGGAGCTGTTTTTT. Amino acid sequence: CASLGRGNTGELFF.

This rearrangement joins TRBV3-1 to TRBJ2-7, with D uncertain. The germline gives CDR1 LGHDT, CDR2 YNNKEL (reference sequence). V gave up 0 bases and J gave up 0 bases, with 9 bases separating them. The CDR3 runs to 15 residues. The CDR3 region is CASSQDPSYSYEQYF. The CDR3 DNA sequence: TGTGCCAGCAGCCAAGATCCATCCTACTCCTACGAGCAGTACTTC.

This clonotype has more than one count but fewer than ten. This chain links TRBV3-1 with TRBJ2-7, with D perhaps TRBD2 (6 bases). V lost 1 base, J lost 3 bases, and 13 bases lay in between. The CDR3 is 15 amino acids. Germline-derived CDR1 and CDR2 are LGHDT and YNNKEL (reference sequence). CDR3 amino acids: CASSQGQGGGYEQYF. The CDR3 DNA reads TGTGCCAGCAGCCAAGGTCAGGGAGGTGGCTACGAGCAGTACTTC.